This T cell receptor (beta chain) was recovered during a study of blood T cells in healthy people across ages. This clonotype was counted a few times. The second PCR ran roughly 6 to 11 cycles with a sample-barcoded 5' primer and J-beta primers. A single record per CDR3 protein comes from TCRdb applying MiXCR to the 5' RACE reads. The sample has about 1.7 million distinct CDR3 sequences, roughly 30% seen once. The CDR3 runs 14 residues. Trimming removed 3 bases from V and 6 bases from J, with 15 bases in between. Germline V gene data show CDR1 as KGHSH and CDR2 as LQKENI. The sequenced material came from blood. This TCR was recovered from a woman aged 25 to 39 in good health. V gene TRBV18 combines with J gene TRBJ2-7, with D perhaps matching TRBD2 (7 bases). The DNA for the CDR3 is TGTGCCAGCTCACCGGGGGGGGCCTCGGGCGAGCAGTACTTC. Protein sequence: CASSPGGASGEQYF. The full variable domain, in which reference TRBV18 and TRBJ2-7 provide the parts outside the CDR3, is NAGVMQNPRHLVRRRGQEARLRCSPMKGHSHVYWYRQLPEEGLKFMVYLQKENIIDESGMPKERFSAEFPKEGPSILRIQQVVRGDSAAYFCASSPGGASGEQYFGPGTRLTVT.